This passage covers 2 T cell receptor beta chains from one sample sequenced in a study of graft-versus-host responses after intestinal transplantation. Sequenced by immunoSEQ multiplex PCR; TCRdb stores in-frame clones only, minus some. The data show about 12,000 clones, around four fifths seen once. The material sequenced was PBMCs, taken 120 to 130 days after transplant. These TCRs come from a human patient who received an intestinal transplant, so some T cells may come from the graft donor.

This clone was found once. The chain links TRBV19 to TRBJ2-7; the D is unclear. The CDR3 contains 13 residues. Germline loops: CDR1 LNHDA, CDR2 SQIVND (reference sequence). V was clipped by 5 bases and J by 1 base, with 9 bases between them. This CDR3 reads CASSATPSYEQYF. The CDR3 coding sequence is TGTGCCAGTAGTGCGACACCTTCCTACGAGCAGTACTTC.

The rearrangement joins TRBV6-1 to TRBJ2-7; D is possibly TRBD2 (6 bases). Germline-derived CDR1 and CDR2 are MNHNS and SASEGT. The ends were cut back, 5 bases at V and 1 base at J, with 15 bases in the middle. This CDR3 region has 15 residues. Here the CDR3 reads CASSSLAPHSYEQYF. The CDR3 DNA is TGTGCCAGCAGTTCCCTAGCGCCCCATTCCTACGAGCAGTACTTC.